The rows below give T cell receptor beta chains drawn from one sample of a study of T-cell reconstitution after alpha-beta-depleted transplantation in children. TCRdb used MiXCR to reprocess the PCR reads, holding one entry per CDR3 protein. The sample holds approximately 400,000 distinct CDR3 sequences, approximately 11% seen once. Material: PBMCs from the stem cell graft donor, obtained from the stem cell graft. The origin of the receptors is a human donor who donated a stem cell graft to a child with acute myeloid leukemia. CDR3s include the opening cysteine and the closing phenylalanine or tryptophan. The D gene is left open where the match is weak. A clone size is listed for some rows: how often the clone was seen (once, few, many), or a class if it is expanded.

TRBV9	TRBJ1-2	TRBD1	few	CASSTTDRAFGGYTF	TGTGCCAGCAGCACGACGGACAGGGCATTTGGTGGCTACACCTTC
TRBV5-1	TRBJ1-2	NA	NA	CASSLYTNYGYTF	TGCGCCAGCAGCTTGTACACTAACTATGGCTACACCTTC
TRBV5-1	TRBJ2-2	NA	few	CASSWNSELNTGELFF	TGCGCCAGCAGCTGGAACTCGGAACTGAACACCGGGGAGCTGTTTTTT
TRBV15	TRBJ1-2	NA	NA	CATSRDIPAKLAYGYTF	TGTGCCACCAGCAGAGATATCCCCGCCAAACTGGCGTATGGCTACACCTTC
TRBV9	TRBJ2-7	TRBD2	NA	CASSVGLAGEYEQYF	TGTGCCAGCAGCGTCGGACTAGCGGGAGAGTACGAGCAGTACTTC
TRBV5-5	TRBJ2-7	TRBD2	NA	CASSLDGTSGSYEQYF	TGTGCCAGCAGCTTGGACGGGACTAGCGGATCCTACGAGCAGTACTTC
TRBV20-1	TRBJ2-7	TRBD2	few	CSARPLGTSGANEQYF	TGCAGTGCTAGGCCGCTCGGGACTAGCGGGGCCAACGAGCAGTACTTC
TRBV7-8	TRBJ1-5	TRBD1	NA	CASSLQGAFGYQPQHF	TGTGCCAGCAGCTTACAGGGGGCTTTTGGCTATCAGCCCCAGCATTTT
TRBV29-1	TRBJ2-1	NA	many	CSVTRDGNEQFF	TGCAGCGTTACACGGGACGGAAATGAGCAGTTCTTC
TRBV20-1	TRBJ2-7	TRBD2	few	CSAGLLLAGGYEQYF	TGCAGTGCCGGTCTACTCCTAGCGGGAGGATACGAGCAGTACTTC
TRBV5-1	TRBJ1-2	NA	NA	CASRGTDRANYGYTF	TGCGCCAGCAGAGGAACAGACCGAGCTAACTATGGCTACACCTTC